Below are 7 T cell receptor beta chains sequenced from a single sample in a study of T cell repertoires in cytomegalovirus infection. These receptors' antigens are unknown. In TCRdb, the reads were re-called with MiXCR into one record per CDR3 protein. The sample gives over 250,000 distinct CDR3 sequences, less than 25% of which show up once; approximately 19% is in the top ten. The sample was cultured PBMCs, taken from culture after CMV antigen stimulation. Every receptor here comes from a human donor in good health (CMV status not recorded). Some clones in this sample may be carry-over from other donors' samples.

The sample holds a few counts of this clonotype. The CDR3 bases are TGTGCCAGCAGACTTGGGGGGCCGCAGTATTTT. It specifies CASRLGGPQYF. The gene calls are TRBV28 and TRBJ2-3; D could derive from TRBD1 or TRBD2 (6 bases each). The CDR3 extends over 11 amino acids. Germline V gene sequence: CDR1 MDHEN, CDR2 SYDVKM. V was shortened by 6 bases and J by 10 bases, with 11 bases between the two germline ends.

The chain has TRBV20-1 and TRBJ2-7; 11 bases are a match to TRBD1. CDR1 and CDR2 from the germline V gene are DFQATT and SNEGSKA (reference sequence). The J segment lost 2 bases and the V segment lost 5 bases, leaving 5 bases of the junction unmatched. This CDR3 region has 14 residues. The CDR3 reads CSARGQGGPYEQYF. CDR3 sequence (DNA): TGCAGTGCTCGGGGACAGGGGGGTCCCTACGAGCAGTACTTC.

This clonotype was recorded a few times. This chain joins TRBV11-3 and TRBJ2-3; 11 positions match TRBD2. The germline gives CDR1 SGHNT, CDR2 YENEEA. The CDR3 runs 17 residues. With V trimmed by 5 bases and J by 5 bases, 12 bases remained unmatched. Here the CDR3 reads CASSPGTSGGSQDTQYF. In DNA form, the CDR3 reads TGTGCCAGCAGCCCCGGGACTAGCGGTGGATCCCAAGATACGCAGTATTTT. The full variable domain, rest sourced from reference TRBV11-3 and TRBJ2-3, is EAGVVQSPRYKIIEKKQPVAFWCNPISGHNTLYWYLQNLGQGPELLIRYENEEAVDDSQLPKDRFSAERLKGVDSTLKIQPAELGDSAVYLCASSPGTSGGSQDTQYFGPGTRLTVL.

This clonotype showed up many times. The chain recombines TRBV11-2 with TRBJ1-2, with TRBD1 as a possible D gene (5 bases). V shed 4 bases and J shed 7 bases, with 19 bases lying between them. There are 15 residues in the CDR3. Germline CDR1 is SGHAT and CDR2 is FQNNGV. In DNA form, the CDR3 reads TGTGCCAGCAGCTCATTACCTCCGGGGGGGGGTGGCTACACCTTC. It translates to CASSSLPPGGGGYTF.

This clonotype occurred a few times. The chain links TRBV20-1 to TRBJ2-1, with D perhaps TRBD2 (5 bases). Germline CDR1 is DFQATT and CDR2 is SNEGSKA (reference sequence). The CDR3 spans 13 residues. V lost 0 bases and J 7 bases, leaving 10 bases between the germline ends. The CDR3 coding sequence is TGCAGTGCTAGAGATCGGGGTACGAATGAGCAGTTCTTC. This codes for CSARDRGTNEQFF.

This clonotype showed up many times. The chain employs TRBV7-2 and TRBJ2-3; unclear D gene. The germline V gene has CDR1 SGHTA and CDR2 FQGNSA. This CDR3 comprises 14 residues. The V end was cut by 1 base, the J end by 2 bases, with 7 bases between. The CDR3 here is CASSLEVPTDTQYF. The CDR3 DNA follows: TGTGCCAGCAGCTTAGAAGTACCCACAGATACGCAGTATTTT.

This clonotype was observed many times. The chain is built from TRBV12-3 or TRBV12-4 and TRBJ1-5; D possibly corresponds to TRBD1 (6 bases). The CDR3 consists of 17 residues. V lost 1 base, J lost 2 bases, and 15 bases lay in between. CDR3 loop: CASSLVVDSPGNQPQHF. CDR3 bases: TGTGCCAGCAGTTTAGTGGTGGACAGTCCGGGCAATCAGCCCCAGCATTTT.